This entry features one TCR beta chain sequence. These data originate in a study of cytomegalovirus exposure and HLA in healthy donors. Germline lookup yields CDR1 DFQATT and CDR2 SNEGSKA (reference sequence). Trimming took 5 bases from V and 4 from J, leaving 8 bases between them. The CDR3 totals 11 residues. The table came from immunoSEQ multiplex PCR; TCRdb's copy has only in-frame clones and leaves some out. Counted here are fewer than 200,000 clones, 70% to 90% occurring once; the ten biggest clones make up 5.5% to 6%. Sample: PBMCs. This chain joins TRBV20-1 and TRBJ1-2; weak D call: TRBD1 (5 bases). The sequence was obtained from a young woman in good health and CMV-seronegative. In DNA, the CDR3 is TGCAGTGCTTCAGGGCCCTATGGCTACACCTTC. The encoded protein is CSASGPYGYTF.